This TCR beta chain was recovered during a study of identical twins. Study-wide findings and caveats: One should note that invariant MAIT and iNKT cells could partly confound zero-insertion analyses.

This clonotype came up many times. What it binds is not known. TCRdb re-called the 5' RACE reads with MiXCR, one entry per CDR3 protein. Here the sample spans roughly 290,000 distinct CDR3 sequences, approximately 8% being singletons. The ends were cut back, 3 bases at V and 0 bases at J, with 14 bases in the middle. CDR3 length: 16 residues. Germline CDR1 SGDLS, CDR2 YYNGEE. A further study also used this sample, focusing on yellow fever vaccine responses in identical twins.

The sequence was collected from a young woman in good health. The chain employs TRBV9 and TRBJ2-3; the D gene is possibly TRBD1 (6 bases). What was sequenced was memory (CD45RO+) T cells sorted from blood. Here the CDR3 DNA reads TGTGCCAGCAGCGAAACAGGGATCCCTAGCACAGATACGCAGTATTTT. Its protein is CASSETGIPSTDTQYF.